These 26 T cell receptor beta chains share one sample of origin, sequenced in a study of liver allograft versus peripheral blood T cells. For the study at large: Recipients' peripheral blood supplied the T cell receptor repertoires against which those in transplanted livers were compared.

TCRdb redid the calling of the reads with MiXCR, one entry per CDR3 protein. The table records about 6,500 distinct CDR3 sequences, 15% to 20% of them present only once. These receptor sequences come from a human patient who had a liver transplant. A share of the T cells may be of graft donor origin.

This clonotype has a count of ten or more. The chain has TRBV27 and TRBJ1-5; D is perhaps TRBD1 (6 bases). V dropped 7 bases and J dropped 0 bases, with 13 bases sitting between them. In germline, CDR1 is MNHEY, CDR2 SMNVEV (reference sequence). The CDR3 loop spans 15 amino acids. The CDR3 reads CASKPRGYSNQPQHF. The DNA for the CDR3 is TGTGCCAGCAAGCCCAGGGGATATAGCAATCAGCCCCAGCATTTT.

This clonotype was found a few times. The gene calls are TRBV6-5 and TRBJ1-6, with 7 nucleotides matching TRBD1. This CDR3 region has 16 residues. Germline CDR1 MNHEY, CDR2 SVGAGI. V lost 8 bases, J lost 0 bases, and 7 bases stayed unmatched. The chain's CDR3 is CASSGTASSYNSPLHF. The CDR3 DNA sequence: TGTGCCAGCTCTGGGACAGCCAGCTCCTATAATTCACCCCTCCACTTT.

Within the sample, this clonotype is medium-sized (0.01 to 0.1%). This rearrangement joins TRBV29-1 to TRBJ1-2; 7 positions match TRBD1. Germline V lookup: CDR1 SQVTM, CDR2 ANQGSEA. The ends lost 6 bases at V and 10 bases at J; junction bases unmatched: 8. This CDR3 comprises 11 residues. The CDR3 reads CSVVTGWNYTF. The CDR3 DNA is TGCAGCGTGGTGACAGGGTGGAACTACACCTTC.

By sample share, this clonotype is medium-sized. V is TRBV5-6 and J is TRBJ1-1; D call uncertain. Trimming removed 3 bases from V and 6 bases from J, with 6 bases in between. The V gene's germline CDR1 is SGHDT and CDR2 YYEEEE. CDR3 length: 11 residues. The CDR3 sequence is CASSWMSEAFF. As DNA, the CDR3 is TGTGCCAGCAGCTGGATGTCTGAAGCTTTCTTT.

This clonotype was counted a few times. V gene TRBV7-9 combines with J gene TRBJ1-1; D gene unclear. Germline V gives CDR1 SEHNR, CDR2 FQNEAQ (reference sequence). The CDR3 sequence is 14 residues long. V lost 3 bases and J lost 6, with 14 bases in between. The DNA for the CDR3 is TGTGCCAGCAGCTTGGCCAGCCCGAAGGCTGAAGCTTTCTTT. It yields the protein CASSLASPKAEAFF. Full variable domain (remainder filled in from reference TRBV7-9 and TRBJ1-1): DTGVSQNPRHKITKRGQNVTFRCDPISEHNRLYWYRQTLGQGPEFLTYFQNEAQLEKSRLLSDRFSAERPKGSFSTLEIQRTEQGDSAMYLCASSLASPKAEAFFGQGTRLTVV.

This clonotype has more than one count but fewer than ten. The V and J genes are TRBV7-9 and TRBJ1-1, with D unresolved. The germline V gene encodes CDR1 SEHNR and CDR2 FQNEAQ (reference sequence). The CDR3 spans 12 residues. The ends were cut back, 1 base at V and 5 bases at J, with 5 bases in the middle. In DNA form, the CDR3 reads TGTGCCAGCAGCTTAGGGCGGACTGAAGCTTTCTTT. Amino acid sequence: CASSLGRTEAFF.

By share of the sample, this clonotype is medium-sized. The chain joins TRBV6-1 to TRBJ1-1; 7 bases are a match to TRBD1. Germline V gene data show CDR1 as MNHNS and CDR2 as SASEGT. V lost 0 bases to trimming and J lost 0 bases; unmatched junction nucleotides: 4. The CDR3 has 16 amino acids. CDR3 nucleotides: TGTGCCAGCAGTGAAGCAGACGACAGGGTGAACACTGAAGCTTTCTTT. Translation gives CASSEADDRVNTEAFF.

The chain combines TRBV12-3 or TRBV12-4 with TRBJ1-2; D might be TRBD1 (6 bases). The CDR3 covers 12 residues. Deletions cut 10 bases from V and 4 bases from J, with 13 bases between. The CDR3 spells CATDDRSYGYTF. The CDR3 nucleotides read TGTGCCACCGATGACAGGAGCTATGGCTACACCTTC.

The chain carries TRBV7-9 and TRBJ1-4; D perhaps matches TRBD1 (6 bases). CDR3 size: 14 residues. CDR1 and CDR2 from the germline V gene are SEHNR and FQNEAQ (reference sequence). The V gene lost 5 bases and the J gene lost 10 bases, with 17 bases spanning the gap. The CDR3 region is CASSNPRGRGKLFF. In DNA form, the CDR3 reads TGTGCCAGCAGCAACCCAAGGGGCAGGGGAAAACTGTTTTTT.

Ten or more counts support this clonotype. The V and J genes are TRBV6-6 and TRBJ2-7; D gene ambiguous. V lost 4 bases to trimming and J lost 5 bases, with 15 bases between them. The CDR3 loop spans 14 amino acids. CDR1 and CDR2 from the germline V gene are MNHNY and SVGAGI (reference sequence). The DNA of the CDR3 is TGTGCCAGCAGTTCACATTTATATCTCCACGAGCAGTACTTC. It specifies CASSSHLYLHEQYF.

This clonotype was detected ten times or more. This rearrangement joins TRBV16 to TRBJ1-3; D may be TRBD1 (5 bases). The germline V gene encodes CDR1 KGHSY and CDR2 FQNENV. The CDR3 runs to 15 residues. Trimming pared 0 bases from V and 4 bases from J, leaving 10 bases between. This CDR3 reads CASSQSGSGGNTIYF. CDR3 in DNA: TGTGCCAGCAGCCAATCCGGGTCAGGGGGAAACACCATATATTTT.

This chain connects TRBV27 to TRBJ2-3; D possibly matches TRBD1 or TRBD2 (6 bases each). Germline assignment: CDR1 MNHEY and CDR2 SMNVEV (reference sequence). This CDR3 is built from 13 residues. Here the CDR3 reads CGTRGVGTDTQYF. DNA of the CDR3: TGTGGTACTAGGGGGGTGGGCACAGATACGCAGTATTTT.

The rearrangement uses TRBV6-6 and TRBJ1-2; TRBD1 is a possible D gene (6 bases). Deletions cut 5 bases from V and 6 bases from J, with 16 bases between. The CDR3 consists of 14 residues. Germline V lookup: CDR1 MNHNY, CDR2 SVGAGI (reference sequence). The CDR3 DNA reads TGTGCCAGCAGTGACCCAAGGACAGAGAATGGCTACACCTTC. Protein product: CASSDPRTENGYTF.

The rearrangement joins TRBV20-1 to TRBJ1-2; D is ambiguous. The CDR3 runs 14 residues. The ends were cut back, 2 bases at V and 3 bases at J, with 13 bases in the middle. Germline CDR1 is DFQATT and CDR2 is SNEGSKA (reference sequence). The CDR3 DNA reads TGCAGTGCTAGATTCTCGGGTTGGGACTATGGCTACACCTTC. Translated: CSARFSGWDYGYTF.

The chain recombines TRBV10-3 with TRBJ1-2; D may be TRBD1 (5 bases). Per germline, CDR1 ENHRY and CDR2 SYGVKD. Trimming took 6 bases from V and 4 from J, leaving 15 bases between them. The CDR3 is 14 amino acids. This chain's CDR3 is CAIRETARGYGYTF. The CDR3 DNA sequence: TGTGCCATCAGGGAGACAGCCCGCGGCTATGGCTACACCTTC.

Many counts were recorded for this clonotype. J is TRBJ1-3 and V is TRBV6-2 or TRBV6-3; D is possibly TRBD1 (5 bases). There are 15 residues in the CDR3. V dropped 0 bases and J dropped 3 bases, with 9 bases sitting between them. Germline assignment: CDR1 MNHEY and CDR2 SVGEGT. The CDR3 is CASSYSSRDGNTIYF. In DNA, the CDR3 is TGTGCCAGCAGTTACTCGAGCAGGGATGGAAACACCATATATTTT.

In nucleotides, the CDR3 is TGTGCCAGCAGCCTATCGGACAGGGCGGAGTATTGGAACACTGAAGCTTTCTTT. Amino acids: CASSLSDRAEYWNTEAFF. The chain recombines TRBV7-9 with TRBJ1-1, with 8 bases lining up with TRBD1. Trimming took 5 bases from V and 1 from J; bases not matched to a gene: 15. This CDR3 has 18 amino acids. Looked up from germline, CDR1 is SEHNR and CDR2 is FQNEAQ (reference sequence).

The sample holds a few counts of this clonotype. The chain links TRBV29-1 to TRBJ2-3; the D is unclear. V gave up 2 bases and J gave up 2 bases, with 14 bases separating them. The CDR3 spans 15 residues. CDR1 is SQVTM and CDR2 is ANQGSEA in the germline V gene. CDR3 coding DNA: TGCAGCGTTGAAAGACCTTCCGACCTCACAGATACGCAGTATTTT. Translation gives CSVERPSDLTDTQYF.

This clonotype was seen repeatedly, ten times or more. This chain connects TRBV6-2 or TRBV6-3 to TRBJ2-7; no definite D call. Trimming removed 8 bases from V and 6 bases from J, with 17 bases in between. This CDR3 has 13 amino acids. From germline, CDR1 is MNHEY and CDR2 SVGEGT. The CDR3 nucleotides are TGTGCCAGCGTCCGAGCTTTAGGAATCGAGCAGTACTTC. Its translation: CASVRALGIEQYF.

This clonotype was counted at least ten times. V is TRBV6-5 and J is TRBJ1-2; D call uncertain. The CDR3 is 12 residues long. V was clipped by 7 bases and J by 8 bases, with 14 bases between them. Germline-derived CDR1 and CDR2 are MNHEY and SVGAGI. The CDR3 loop is CASTPGGLGYTF. CDR3 DNA: TGTGCCAGCACCCCTGGAGGGCTCGGCTACACCTTC.

This clonotype was observed many times. This chain links TRBV5-4 with TRBJ1-1, with D uncertain. The CDR3 is 13 amino acids. Trimming took off 1 base at V and 6 bases at J, with 10 bases between the two ends. CDR1 SGHNT and CDR2 YYREEE come from the germline V gene (reference sequence). The CDR3 DNA follows: TGTGCCAGCAGCTTGAGGTTGGAGGCTGAAGCTTTCTTT. This encodes CASSLRLEAEAFF.

This clonotype is medium-sized (0.01 to 0.1%). CDR3 in amino acids: CASSLQGYTEAFF. The CDR3 bases are TGTGCCAGCAGCTTACAGGGCTACACTGAAGCTTTCTTT. The chain carries TRBV27 and TRBJ1-1; a possible D gene is TRBD1 (6 bases). This CDR3 contains 13 residues. CDR1 and CDR2 (germline): MNHEY, SMNVEV (reference sequence). V lost 6 bases and J 3 bases, leaving 11 bases between the germline ends.

The V gene is TRBV6-1, the J gene TRBJ1-1, with D unresolved. Deletions cut 2 bases from V and 5 bases from J, with 6 bases between. This CDR3 has 12 residues. The V gene's germline CDR1 is MNHNS and CDR2 SASEGT. CDR3 bases: TGTGCCAGCAGTGAATTTATGACTGAAGCTTTCTTT. Its translation: CASSEFMTEAFF.

The J gene is TRBJ2-3, the V gene TRBV9; TRBD2 matches at 15 bases. In germline, CDR1 is SGDLS, CDR2 YYNGEE. V lost 3 bases, J lost 4 bases, and 6 bases stayed unmatched. The CDR3 totals 17 residues. This CDR3 is CASSAGTSGGRADTQYF. In DNA form, the CDR3 reads TGTGCCAGCAGCGCCGGGACTAGCGGGGGGAGGGCAGATACGCAGTATTTT. The full variable domain, completed using reference TRBV9 and TRBJ2-3, is DSGVTQTPKHLITATGQRVTLRCSPRSGDLSVYWYQQSLDQGLQFLIQYYNGEERAKGNILERFSAQQFPDLHSELNLSSLELGDSALYFCASSAGTSGGRADTQYFGPGTRLTVL.

The chain combines TRBV7-9 with TRBJ1-2; D gene ambiguous. Per germline, CDR1 SEHNR and CDR2 FQNEAQ (reference sequence). This CDR3 has 13 amino acids. V was trimmed by 3 bases and J by 3 bases, leaving 8 bases between them. As DNA, the CDR3 is TGTGCCAGCAGCTTCCTGGGCCACTATGGCTACACCTTC. This encodes CASSFLGHYGYTF.

Many counts were recorded for this clonotype. The J gene is TRBJ2-3, the V gene TRBV5-6; the D gene is possibly TRBD1 (6 bases). Trimming pared 5 bases from V and 6 bases from J, leaving 13 bases between. The CDR3 length is 13 residues. Germline values: CDR1 SGHDT, CDR2 YYEEEE. CDR3 protein: CASRRTAWDTQYF. The CDR3 nucleotides read TGTGCCAGCAGGAGGACAGCTTGGGATACGCAGTATTTT.